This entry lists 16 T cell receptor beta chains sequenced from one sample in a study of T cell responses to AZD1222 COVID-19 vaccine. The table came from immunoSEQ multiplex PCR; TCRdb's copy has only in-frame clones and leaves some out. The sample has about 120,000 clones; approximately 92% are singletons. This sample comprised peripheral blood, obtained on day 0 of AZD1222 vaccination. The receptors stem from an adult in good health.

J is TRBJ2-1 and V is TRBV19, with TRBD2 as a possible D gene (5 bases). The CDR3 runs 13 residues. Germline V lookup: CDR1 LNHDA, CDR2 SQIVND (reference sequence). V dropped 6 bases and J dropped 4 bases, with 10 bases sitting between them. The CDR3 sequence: CASSTDWYNEQFF. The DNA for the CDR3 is TGTGCCAGTAGCACGGACTGGTACAATGAGCAGTTCTTC.

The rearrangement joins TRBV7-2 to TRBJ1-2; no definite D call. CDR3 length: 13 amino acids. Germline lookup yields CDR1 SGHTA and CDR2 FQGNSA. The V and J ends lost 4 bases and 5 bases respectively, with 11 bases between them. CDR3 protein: CASSSRTVYGYTF. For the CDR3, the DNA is TGTGCCAGCAGCTCGAGGACGGTGTATGGCTACACCTTC.

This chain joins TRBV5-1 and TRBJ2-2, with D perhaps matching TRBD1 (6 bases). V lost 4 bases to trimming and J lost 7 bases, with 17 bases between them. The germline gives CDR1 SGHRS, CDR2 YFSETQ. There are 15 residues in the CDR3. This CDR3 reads CASSGRTVEVGELFF. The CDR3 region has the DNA TGCGCCAGCAGCGGAAGGACAGTCGAAGTCGGGGAGCTGTTTTTT.

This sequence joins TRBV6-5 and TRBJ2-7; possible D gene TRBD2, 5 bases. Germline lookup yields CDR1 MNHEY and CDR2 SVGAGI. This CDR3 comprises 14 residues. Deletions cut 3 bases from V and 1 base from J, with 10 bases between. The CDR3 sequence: CASSYAGNSYEQYF. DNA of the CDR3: TGTGCCAGCAGTTATGCGGGCAATTCCTACGAGCAGTACTTC.

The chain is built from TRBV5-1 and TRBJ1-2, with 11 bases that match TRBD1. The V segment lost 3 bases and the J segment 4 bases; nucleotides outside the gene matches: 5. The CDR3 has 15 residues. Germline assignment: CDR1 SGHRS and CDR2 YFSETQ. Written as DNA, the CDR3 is TGCGCCAGCAGCTCCGGGACAGGGGGAATCTATGGCTACACCTTC. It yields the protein CASSSGTGGIYGYTF.

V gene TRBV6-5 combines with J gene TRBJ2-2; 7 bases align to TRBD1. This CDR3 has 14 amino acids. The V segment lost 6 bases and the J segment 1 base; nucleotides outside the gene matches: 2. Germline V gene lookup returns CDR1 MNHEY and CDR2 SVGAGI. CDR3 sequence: CASRRDRNTGELFF. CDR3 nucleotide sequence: TGTGCCAGCAGACGGGACAGGAACACCGGGGAGCTGTTTTTT.

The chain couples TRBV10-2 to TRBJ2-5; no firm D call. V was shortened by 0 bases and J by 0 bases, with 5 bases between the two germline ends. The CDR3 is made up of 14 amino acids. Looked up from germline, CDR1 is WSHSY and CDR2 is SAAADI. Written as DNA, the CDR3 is TGCGCCAGCAGTGAGTCGTCCTACCAAGAGACCCAGTACTTC. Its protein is CASSESSYQETQYF.

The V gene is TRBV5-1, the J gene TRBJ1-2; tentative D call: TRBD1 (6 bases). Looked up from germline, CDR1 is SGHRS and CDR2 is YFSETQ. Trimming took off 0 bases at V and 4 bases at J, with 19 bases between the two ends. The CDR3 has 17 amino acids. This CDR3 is CASSLERGPVGGYGYTF. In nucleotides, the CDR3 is TGCGCCAGCAGCTTGGAACGCGGACCTGTAGGGGGCTATGGCTACACCTTC.

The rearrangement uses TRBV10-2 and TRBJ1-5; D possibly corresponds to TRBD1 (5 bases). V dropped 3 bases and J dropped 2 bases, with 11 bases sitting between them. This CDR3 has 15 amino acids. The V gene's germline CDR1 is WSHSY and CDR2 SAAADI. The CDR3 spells CASSERQGGNQPQHF. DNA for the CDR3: TGCGCCAGCAGTGAAAGGCAGGGAGGCAATCAGCCCCAGCATTTT.

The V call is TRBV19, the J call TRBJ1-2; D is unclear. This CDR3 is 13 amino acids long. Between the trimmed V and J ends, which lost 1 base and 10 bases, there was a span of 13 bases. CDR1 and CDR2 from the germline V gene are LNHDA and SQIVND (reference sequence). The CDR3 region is CASSIGPEGVYTF. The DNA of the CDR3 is TGTGCCAGTAGTATAGGGCCAGAAGGTGTCTACACCTTC.

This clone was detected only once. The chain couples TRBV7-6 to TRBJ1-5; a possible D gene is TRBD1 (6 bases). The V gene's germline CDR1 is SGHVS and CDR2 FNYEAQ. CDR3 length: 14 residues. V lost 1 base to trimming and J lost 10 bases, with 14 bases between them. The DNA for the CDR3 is TGTGCCAGCAGCTTAGGTACAGGGTCAAGTCCCCAGCATTTT. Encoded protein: CASSLGTGSSPQHF.

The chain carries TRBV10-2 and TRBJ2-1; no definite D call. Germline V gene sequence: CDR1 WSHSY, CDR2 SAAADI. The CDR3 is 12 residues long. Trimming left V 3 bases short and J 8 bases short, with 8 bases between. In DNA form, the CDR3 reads TGCGCCAGCAGTGACCAGTTGGATGAGCAGTTCTTC. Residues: CASSDQLDEQFF.

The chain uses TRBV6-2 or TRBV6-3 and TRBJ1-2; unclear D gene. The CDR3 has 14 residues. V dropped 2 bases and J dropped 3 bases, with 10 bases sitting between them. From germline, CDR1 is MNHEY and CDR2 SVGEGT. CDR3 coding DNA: TGTGCCAGCAGTTACCCGGCTGGGGACTATGGCTACACCTTC. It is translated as CASSYPAGDYGYTF.

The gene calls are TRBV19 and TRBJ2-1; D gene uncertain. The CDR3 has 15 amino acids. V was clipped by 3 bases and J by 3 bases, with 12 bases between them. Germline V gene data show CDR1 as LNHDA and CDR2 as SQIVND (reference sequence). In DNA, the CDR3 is TGTGCCAGTAGTATGGTCTCGGAATACTACAATGAGCAGTTCTTC. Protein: CASSMVSEYYNEQFF.

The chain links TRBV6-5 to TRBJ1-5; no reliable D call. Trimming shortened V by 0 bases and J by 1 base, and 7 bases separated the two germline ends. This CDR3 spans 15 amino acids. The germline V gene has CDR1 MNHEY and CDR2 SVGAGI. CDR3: CASSYSWQSNQPQHF. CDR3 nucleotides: TGTGCCAGCAGTTACTCCTGGCAGAGCAATCAGCCCCAGCATTTT.

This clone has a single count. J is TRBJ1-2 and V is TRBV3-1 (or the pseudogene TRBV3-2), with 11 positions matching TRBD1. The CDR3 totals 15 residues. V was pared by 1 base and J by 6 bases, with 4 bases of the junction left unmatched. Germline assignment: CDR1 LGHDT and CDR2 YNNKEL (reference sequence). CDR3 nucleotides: TGTGCCAGCAGCCAAGTCGGACAGGGGGCACATGGCTACACCTTC. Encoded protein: CASSQVGQGAHGYTF.